Sequencing of this TCR beta chain was carried out in a study of blood T cell repertoires in COVID-19. Study at large: Material from acute and convalescent COVID-19 was sourced from the United States, Italy and Spain.

In germline, CDR1 is SGHNT, CDR2 YENEEA. CDR3 length: 17 residues. V trimming: 5 bases; J trimming: 0 bases; junction bases outside the gene matches: 9. As processed by the authors: Reference gene primer amplification in the assay estimated nucleated cell counts. Using immunoSEQ multiplex PCR, the repertoire was profiled, and TCRdb retains in-frame clones only, with some absent. The DNA gave D and trimming, while V, J and clone size come from that table. The sample consists of tens of thousands of clones, more than 85% of them appearing once. The rearrangement joins TRBV11-3 to TRBJ2-1; TRBD2 agrees at 8 bases. The TCR comes from a human donor in a cohort sampled during active COVID-19. Sequencing used peripheral blood. CDR3 DNA sequence: TGTGCCAGCAGCGCAGGGGCTAGCGGGTTCTCCTACAATGAGCAGTTCTTC. As protein: CASSAGASGFSYNEQFF.